Sequencing of this T cell receptor beta chain was carried out in a study of blood T cell repertoires in COVID-19. Across the whole study: The origin of the acute and convalescent COVID-19 samples was the United States, Italy and Spain.

This CDR3 comprises 15 residues. The germline CDR1 and CDR2 sequences are MNHNS and SASEGT. Germline trimming cut 3 bases from V and 2 bases from J; bases unmatched to any gene: 7. Study processing details: Reference gene primer amplification yielded estimated nucleated cell counts. Produced via immunoSEQ multiplex PCR; TCRdb's table is partial and in-frame only. V and J calls and clone size come straight from that table; D and trimming were deduced from the DNA. The repertoire holds about 230,000 clones, with 70% to 85% as singletons. The genes are TRBV6-1 and TRBJ2-7; 7 bases agree with TRBD1. The sequenced sample consisted of peripheral blood. The sequence was collected from a middle-aged woman who had recovered from COVID-19. The CDR3 loop is CASSDEGAPPYEQYF. For the CDR3, the DNA is TGTGCCAGCAGTGATGAGGGGGCGCCCCCCTACGAGCAGTACTTC.